The sequence of this TCR beta chain was determined in a study of CD8 T cells in ankylosing spondylitis (dated by TCRdb to 2017 to 2019). For context, the study as a whole: T cell receptor beta repertoires were profiled in healthy donors and ankylosing spondylitis patients so that disease-linked TCR variants could be found. The full study cohort was made up of about 25 ankylosing spondylitis patients and fewer than 120 healthy donors. Samples of peripheral blood were taken, and for ankylosing spondylitis patients, synovial fluid was collected as well. The full study reports these points: Some TCR beta motif variants had previously been reported in synovial fluid and blood of reactive arthritis patients, which suggested common disease-initiation mechanisms. In peripheral blood, the disease-linked clones were found at relatively low frequencies and had a CD8+ phenotype. A TCR beta motif of fewer than 10 highly homologous amino acid variants appeared characteristic of blood from ankylosing spondylitis patients. The disease-linked clones were reported as significantly enriched in matched synovial fluid samples from ankylosing spondylitis patients.

From a lookup of the germline V gene, CDR1 and CDR2 are KGHDR and SFDVKD. The germline ends are 9 bases apart after V is trimmed by 4 bases and J by 4 bases. Inclusive of the bounding cysteine and phenylalanine, the CDR3 is 13 residues long. Left in the record is the CDR3 DNA by itself, 39 bases read in frame from the first base. This clonotype was seen repeatedly, ten times or more. Its antigen is currently not known. No much larger clone is present one base from it, and per-base qualities are unavailable. Data came from an Illumina HiSeq 2500. TCR beta libraries were prepared by quantitative 5'-RACE with molecular barcodes. As for the authors' bioinformatics: To identify disease-linked TCR variants, a new computational method was used, one built on a probabilistic model of VDJ rearrangement. TCRdb reworked the public reads: Q25 trimming with fastp, MiXCR clone assembly, productive beta chains retained. Entries are consolidated by CDR3 protein sequence, retaining the most common genes and DNA. In this record, the V and J calls reflect TCRdb's handling and not the investigators' own analysis. The sample has hundreds of thousands of distinct CDR3 sequences on record, 12% of them singletons. Of the sample, less than 0.65% falls within the top ten clones.

The rearranged segments are TRBV24-1 and TRBJ1-2; the D segment cannot be called with confidence. What was sequenced was blood, either unsorted or a sorted T cell fraction (not recorded which). This TCR derives from a male donor with ankylosing spondylitis. This receptor has the CDR3 CATSDGRFYGYTF. The DNA sequence reads TGTGCCACCAGTGACGGACGGTTCTATGGCTACACCTTC.